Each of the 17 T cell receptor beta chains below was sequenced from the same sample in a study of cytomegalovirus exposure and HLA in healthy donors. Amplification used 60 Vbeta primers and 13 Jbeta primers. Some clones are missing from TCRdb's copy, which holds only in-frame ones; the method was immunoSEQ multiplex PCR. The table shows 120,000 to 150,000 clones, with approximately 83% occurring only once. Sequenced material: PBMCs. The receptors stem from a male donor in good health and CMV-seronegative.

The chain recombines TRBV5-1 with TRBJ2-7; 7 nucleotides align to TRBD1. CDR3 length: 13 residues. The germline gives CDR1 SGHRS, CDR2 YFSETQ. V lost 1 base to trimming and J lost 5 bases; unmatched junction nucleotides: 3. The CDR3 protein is CASSLLTGNEQYF. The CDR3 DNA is TGCGCCAGCAGCTTGCTGACAGGGAACGAGCAGTACTTC.

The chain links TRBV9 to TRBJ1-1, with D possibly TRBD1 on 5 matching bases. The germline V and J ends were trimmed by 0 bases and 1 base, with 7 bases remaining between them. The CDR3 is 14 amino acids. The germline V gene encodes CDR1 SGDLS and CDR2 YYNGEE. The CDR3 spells CASSVATANTEAFF. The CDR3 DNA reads TGTGCCAGCAGCGTAGCGACAGCGAACACTGAAGCTTTCTTT.

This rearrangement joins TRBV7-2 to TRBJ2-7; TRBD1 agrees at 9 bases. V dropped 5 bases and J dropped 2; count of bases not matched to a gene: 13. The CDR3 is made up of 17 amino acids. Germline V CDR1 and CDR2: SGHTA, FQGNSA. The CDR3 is CASSPLIRDRDPYEQYF. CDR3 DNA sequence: TGTGCCAGCAGCCCGTTAATACGGGACAGGGACCCCTACGAGCAGTACTTC.

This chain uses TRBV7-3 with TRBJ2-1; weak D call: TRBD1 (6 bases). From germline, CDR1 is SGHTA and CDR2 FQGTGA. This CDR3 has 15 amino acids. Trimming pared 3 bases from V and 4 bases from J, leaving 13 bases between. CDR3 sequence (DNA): TGTGCCAGCAGCTTCCCGGGACAAACTTACAATGAGCAGTTCTTC. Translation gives CASSFPGQTYNEQFF.

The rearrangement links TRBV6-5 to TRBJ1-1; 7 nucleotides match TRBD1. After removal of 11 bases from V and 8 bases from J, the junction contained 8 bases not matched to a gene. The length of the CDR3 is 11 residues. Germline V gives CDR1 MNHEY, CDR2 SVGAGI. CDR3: CASYEDREAFF. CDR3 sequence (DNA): TGTGCCTCATACGAGGACAGGGAAGCTTTCTTT.

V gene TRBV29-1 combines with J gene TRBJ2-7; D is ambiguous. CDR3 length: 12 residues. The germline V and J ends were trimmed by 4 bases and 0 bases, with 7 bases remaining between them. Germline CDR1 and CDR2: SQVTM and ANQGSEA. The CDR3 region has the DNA TGCAGCGTTGTTATGAGCTCCTACGAGCAGTACTTC. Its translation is CSVVMSSYEQYF.

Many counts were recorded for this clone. CDR3 residues: CASSQVLEDEQYF. The CDR3 nucleotides are TGCGCCAGCAGCCAAGTACTAGAGGACGAGCAGTACTTC. V usage is TRBV4-3 and J usage is TRBJ2-7, with D possibly TRBD2 on 5 matching bases. Trimming stripped 1 base from V and 5 bases from J, with 9 bases between. The CDR3 spans 13 residues. Germline loops: CDR1 LGHNA, CDR2 YSLEER.

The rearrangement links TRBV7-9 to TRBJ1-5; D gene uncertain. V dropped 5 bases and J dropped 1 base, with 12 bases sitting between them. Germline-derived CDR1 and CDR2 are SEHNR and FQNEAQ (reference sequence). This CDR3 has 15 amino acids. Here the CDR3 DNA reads TGTGCCAGCAGCGGCGGGATTGGGAGCAATCAGCCCCAGCATTTT. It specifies CASSGGIGSNQPQHF. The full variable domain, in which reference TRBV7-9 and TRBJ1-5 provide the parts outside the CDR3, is DTGVSQNPRHKITKRGQNVTFRCDPISEHNRLYWYRQTLGQGPEFLTYFQNEAQLEKSRLLSDRFSAERPKGSFSTLEIQRTEQGDSAMYLCASSGGIGSNQPQHFGDGTRLSIL.

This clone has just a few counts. CDR3 in amino acids: CASSFPGSRADTQYF. The DNA for the CDR3 is TGTGCCAGCAGCTTCCCGGGATCGAGGGCAGATACGCAGTATTTT. The gene calls are TRBV7-2 and TRBJ2-3; possibly TRBD2 for D (5 bases). Trimming took off 3 bases at V and 4 bases at J, with 14 bases between the two ends. Germline values: CDR1 SGHTA, CDR2 FQGNSA. This CDR3 has 15 residues.

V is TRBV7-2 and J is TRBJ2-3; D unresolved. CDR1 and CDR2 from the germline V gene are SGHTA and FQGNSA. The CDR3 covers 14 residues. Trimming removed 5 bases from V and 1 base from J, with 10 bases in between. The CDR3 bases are TGTGCCAGCAGCCCCACCCGGGGCACAGATACGCAGTATTTT. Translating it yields CASSPTRGTDTQYF.

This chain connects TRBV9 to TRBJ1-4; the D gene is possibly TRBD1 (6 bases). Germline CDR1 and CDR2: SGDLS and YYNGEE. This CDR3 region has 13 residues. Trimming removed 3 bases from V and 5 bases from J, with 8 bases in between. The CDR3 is CASSGGLNEKLFF. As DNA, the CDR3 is TGTGCCAGCAGCGGGGGGCTAAATGAAAAACTGTTTTTT. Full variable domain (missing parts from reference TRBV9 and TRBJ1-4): DSGVTQTPKHLITATGQRVTLRCSPRSGDLSVYWYQQSLDQGLQFLIQYYNGEERAKGNILERFSAQQFPDLHSELNLSSLELGDSALYFCASSGGLNEKLFFGSGTQLSVL.

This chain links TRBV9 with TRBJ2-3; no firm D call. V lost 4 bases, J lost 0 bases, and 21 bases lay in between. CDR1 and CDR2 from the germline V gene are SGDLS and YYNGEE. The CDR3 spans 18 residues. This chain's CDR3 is CASSTQMGRPVSTDTQYF. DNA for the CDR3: TGTGCCAGCAGCACCCAGATGGGCAGGCCAGTGAGCACAGATACGCAGTATTTT.

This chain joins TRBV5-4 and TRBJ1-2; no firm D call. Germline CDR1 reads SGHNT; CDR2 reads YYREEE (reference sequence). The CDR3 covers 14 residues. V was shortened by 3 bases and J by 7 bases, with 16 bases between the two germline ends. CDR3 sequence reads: CASSYPGSGGGYTF. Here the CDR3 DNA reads TGTGCCAGCAGCTACCCGGGATCCGGCGGTGGCTACACCTTC.

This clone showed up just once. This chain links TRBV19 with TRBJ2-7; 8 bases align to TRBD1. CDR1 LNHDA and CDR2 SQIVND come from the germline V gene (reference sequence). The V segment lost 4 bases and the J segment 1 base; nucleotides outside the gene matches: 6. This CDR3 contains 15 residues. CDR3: CASSTRTGRSYEQYF. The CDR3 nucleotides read TGTGCCAGTAGTACGCGGACAGGGCGTTCCTACGAGCAGTACTTC.

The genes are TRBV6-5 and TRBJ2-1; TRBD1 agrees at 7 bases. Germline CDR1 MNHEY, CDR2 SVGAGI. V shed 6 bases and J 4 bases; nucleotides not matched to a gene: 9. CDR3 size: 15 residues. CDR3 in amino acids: CASRSLGGSYNEQFF. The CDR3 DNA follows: TGTGCCAGCAGGTCCCTAGGGGGCTCTTACAATGAGCAGTTCTTC.

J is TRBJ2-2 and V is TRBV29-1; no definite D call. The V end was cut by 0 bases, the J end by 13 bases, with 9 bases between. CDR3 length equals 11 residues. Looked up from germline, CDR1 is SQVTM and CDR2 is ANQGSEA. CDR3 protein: CSVEEGSGLFF. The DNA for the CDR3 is TGCAGCGTTGAAGAGGGCAGTGGGCTGTTTTTT.

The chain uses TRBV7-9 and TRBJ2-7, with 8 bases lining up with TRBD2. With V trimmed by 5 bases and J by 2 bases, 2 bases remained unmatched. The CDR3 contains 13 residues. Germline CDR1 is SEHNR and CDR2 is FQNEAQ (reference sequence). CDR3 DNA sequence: TGTGCCAGCAGCCTTAGCGGGACCTACGAGCAGTACTTC. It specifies CASSLSGTYEQYF.